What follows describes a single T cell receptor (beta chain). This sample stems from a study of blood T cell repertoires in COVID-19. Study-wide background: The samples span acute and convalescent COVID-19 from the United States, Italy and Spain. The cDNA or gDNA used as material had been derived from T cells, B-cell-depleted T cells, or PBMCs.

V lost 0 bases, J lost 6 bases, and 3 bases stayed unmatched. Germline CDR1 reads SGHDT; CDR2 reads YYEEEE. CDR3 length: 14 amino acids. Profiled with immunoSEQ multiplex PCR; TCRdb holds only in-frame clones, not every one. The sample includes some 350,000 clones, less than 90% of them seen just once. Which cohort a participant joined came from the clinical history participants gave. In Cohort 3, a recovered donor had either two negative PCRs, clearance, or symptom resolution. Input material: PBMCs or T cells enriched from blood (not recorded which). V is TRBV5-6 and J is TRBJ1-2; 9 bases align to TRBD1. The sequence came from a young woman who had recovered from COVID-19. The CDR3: CASSLGTGDHGYTF. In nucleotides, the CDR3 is TGTGCCAGCAGCTTGGGGACAGGGGACCATGGCTACACCTTC.